This TCR beta chain was recovered during a study of prognosis after radiotherapy for stage I lung cancer. Trimming shortened V by 8 bases and J by 3 bases, and 20 bases separated the two germline ends. This CDR3 has 15 amino acids. Per the germline V gene, CDR1 is MNHNS and CDR2 is SASEGT. This clonotype showed up just once. Amplicons of TCR beta CDR3 were generated from genomic DNA by two-round multiplex PCR. Every TRBV and TRBJ gene had its own specific primer in first-round PCR. TCRdb analysed the multiplex PCR reads with MiXCR anew, one entry per CDR3 protein. In the table there are roughly 20,000 distinct CDR3 sequences, about 60% of which are singletons.

This receptor was identified in a donor aged 50 or older with non-small cell lung cancer. The sample consisted of PBMCs, taken before or after stereotactic body radiation therapy (not recorded which). The chain links TRBV6-1 to TRBJ2-7; D gene uncertain. CDR3 DNA sequence: TGTGCCAGCTCCCTTCAGTGGGCTAAACACTACGAGCAGTACTTC. Translating gives CASSLQWAKHYEQYF.